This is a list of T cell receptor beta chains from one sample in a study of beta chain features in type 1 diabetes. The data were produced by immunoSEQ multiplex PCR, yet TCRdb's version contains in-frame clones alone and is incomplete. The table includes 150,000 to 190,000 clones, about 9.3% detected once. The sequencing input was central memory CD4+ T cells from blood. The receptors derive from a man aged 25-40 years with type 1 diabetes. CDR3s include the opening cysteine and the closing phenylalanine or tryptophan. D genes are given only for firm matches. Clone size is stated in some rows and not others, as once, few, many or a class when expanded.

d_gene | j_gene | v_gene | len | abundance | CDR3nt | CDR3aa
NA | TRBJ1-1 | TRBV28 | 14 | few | TGTGCCAGCAGTTCCCTCCAGGAGAACACTGAAGCTTTCTTT | CASSSLQENTEAFF
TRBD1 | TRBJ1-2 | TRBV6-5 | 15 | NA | TGTGCCAGCAGTGCCACCGTGACAGGGAACTATGGCTACACCTTC | CASSATVTGNYGYTF
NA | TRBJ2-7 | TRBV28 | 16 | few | TGTGCCAGCAGTTTATACGGGGTAGCGGCACCCTACGAGCAGTACTTC | CASSLYGVAAPYEQYF
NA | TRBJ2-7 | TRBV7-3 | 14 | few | TGTGCCAGCAGCCGAAGCAATGGGGGCAACGAGCAGTACTTC | CASSRSNGGNEQYF
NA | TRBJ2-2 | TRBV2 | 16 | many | TGTGCCAGCAGTGAGTCTGGAGGGAGGAACACCGGGGAGCTGTTTTTT | CASSESGGRNTGELFF
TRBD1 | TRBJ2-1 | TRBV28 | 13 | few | TGTGCCACCCACAGGGGCTTCTACAATGAGCAGTTCTTC | CATHRGFYNEQFF
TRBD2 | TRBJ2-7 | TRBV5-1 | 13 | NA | TGCGCCAGCAGCTCTGGGACTAGCTACGAGCAGTACTTC | CASSSGTSYEQYF
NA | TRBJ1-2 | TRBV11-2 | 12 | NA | TGTGCCACGAGCCGAGCTAACTATGGCTACACCTTC | CATSRANYGYTF
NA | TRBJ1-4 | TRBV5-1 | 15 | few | TGCGCCAGCAGTCGCGACGGGGGAATGGTTGAAAAACTGTTTTTT | CASSRDGGMVEKLFF
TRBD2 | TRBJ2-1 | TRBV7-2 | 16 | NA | TGTGCCAGCAGCTTAGATAGCGGGAGGGCCTCTAATGAGCAGTTCTTC | CASSLDSGRASNEQFF
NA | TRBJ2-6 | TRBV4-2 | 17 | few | TGTGCCAGCAGCCAAGATTTGGTCGGCTCTGGGGCCAACGTCCTGACTTTC | CASSQDLVGSGANVLTF
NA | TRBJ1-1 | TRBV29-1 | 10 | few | TGCAGCGTTTCTCAGGGAGAAGCTTTCTTT | CSVSQGEAFF
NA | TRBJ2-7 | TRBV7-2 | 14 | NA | TGTGCCAGCAGCTTAGCCGGGAGTAATTACGAGCAGTACTTC | CASSLAGSNYEQYF
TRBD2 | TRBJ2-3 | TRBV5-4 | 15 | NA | TGTGCCAGCAGCGGGGGACTAGCGGCTCACCCCAGCGAGTATTTT | CASSGGLAAHPSEYF
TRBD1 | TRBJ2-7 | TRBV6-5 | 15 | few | TGTGCCAGCAGTTACGTCGGGACAGGGGGCTACGAGCAGTACTTC | CASSYVGTGGYEQYF
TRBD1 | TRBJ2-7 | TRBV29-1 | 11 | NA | TGCAGCGTTGGGACAGGGGACGAGCAGTACTTC | CSVGTGDEQYF
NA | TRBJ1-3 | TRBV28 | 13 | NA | TGTGCCAGCAGTAGGACACCTGGAAACACCATATATTTT | CASSRTPGNTIYF
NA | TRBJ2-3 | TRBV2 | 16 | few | TGTGCCAGCAGTGAATGGCAGGGATCAGGCACAGATACGCAGTATTTT | CASSEWQGSGTDTQYF
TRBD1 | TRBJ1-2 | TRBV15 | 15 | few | TGTGCCACCAGCAGACAGAGGACAGGGGTCTATGGCTACACCTTC | CATSRQRTGVYGYTF
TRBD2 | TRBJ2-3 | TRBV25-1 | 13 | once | TGTGCCAGCCGTACTAGCGGTGGGGATACGCAGTATTTT | CASRTSGGDTQYF
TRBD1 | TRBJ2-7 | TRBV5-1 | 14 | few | TGCGCCAGCAGCCTGGGGACAGGCGGCTACGAGCAGTACTTC | CASSLGTGGYEQYF
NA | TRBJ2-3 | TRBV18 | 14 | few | TGTGCCAGCTCACCACGGACTACGCGAGATACGCAGTATTTT | CASSPRTTRDTQYF
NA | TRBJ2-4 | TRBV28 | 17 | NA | TGTGCCAGCAGTTTCGGAACAGGGATCGGAGCCAAAAACATTCAGTACTTC | CASSFGTGIGAKNIQYF
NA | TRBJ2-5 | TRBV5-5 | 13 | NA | TGTGCCAGCAGCTTGTCTGGGGGGGAGACCCAGTACTTC | CASSLSGGETQYF
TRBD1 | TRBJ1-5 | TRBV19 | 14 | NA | TGTGCCAGTAGGACAGGGGGCGTGGGTCAGCCCCAGCATTTT | CASRTGGVGQPQHF
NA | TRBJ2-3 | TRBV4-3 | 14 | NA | TGCGCCAGCAGCCAGGATAGACTATCAGATACGCAGTATTTT | CASSQDRLSDTQYF
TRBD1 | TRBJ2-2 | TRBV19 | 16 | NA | TGTGCCAGTACCCCAGGGGGGACAGGGAACACCGGGGAGCTGTTTTTT | CASTPGGTGNTGELFF
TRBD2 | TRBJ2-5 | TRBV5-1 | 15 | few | TGCGCCAGCAAAAGAATAGCGGGTATCCAAGAGACCCAGTACTTC | CASKRIAGIQETQYF
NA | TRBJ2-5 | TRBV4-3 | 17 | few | TGCGCCAGCAGCTTTCAACAAGCCGTGCAGGCTGGCGAGACCCAGTACTTC | CASSFQQAVQAGETQYF
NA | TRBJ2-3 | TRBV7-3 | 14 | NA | TGTGCCAGCAGCTTCGGCGGGAGCACAGATACGCAGTATTTT | CASSFGGSTDTQYF
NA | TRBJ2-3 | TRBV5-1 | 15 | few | TGCGCCAGCTCCTTCGCGGGGGCTAGCACAGATACGCAGTATTTT | CASSFAGASTDTQYF
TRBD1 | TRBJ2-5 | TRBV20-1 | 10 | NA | TGCAGTGCTAGTCGACAGGGGGACCACTTC | CSASRQGDHF
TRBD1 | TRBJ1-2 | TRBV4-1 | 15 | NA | TGCGCCAGCAGCCAAAATACGGGACAGGGGAGTGGCTACACCTTC | CASSQNTGQGSGYTF
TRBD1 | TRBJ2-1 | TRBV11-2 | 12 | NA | TGTGCCAGCAGCCGACAGGGGTATGAGCAGTTCTTC | CASSRQGYEQFF
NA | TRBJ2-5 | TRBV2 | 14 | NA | TGTGCCAGCAGAAAGGGACTCTACCAAGAGACCCAGTACTTC | CASRKGLYQETQYF
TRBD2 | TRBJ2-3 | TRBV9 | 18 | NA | TGTGCCAGCAGCGTACGGGGCGGGAGGCCCTCTAGCACAGATACGCAGTATTTT | CASSVRGGRPSSTDTQYF
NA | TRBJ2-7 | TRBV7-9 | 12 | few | TGTGCCAGCAGCTTAGATCAGGGTCCTCAGTACTTC | CASSLDQGPQYF
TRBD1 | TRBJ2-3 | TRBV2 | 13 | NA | TGTGCCAGCAGGGACAGGGGTACAGATACGCAGTATTTT | CASRDRGTDTQYF
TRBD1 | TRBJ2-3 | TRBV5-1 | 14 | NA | TGCGCCAGCAGCATAGGACAGGGAACAGATACGCAGTATTTT | CASSIGQGTDTQYF
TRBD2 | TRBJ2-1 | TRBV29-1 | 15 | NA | TGCAGCGTTGAAGGTCTAGCGGGACGTATAAGGGAGCAGTTCTTC | CSVEGLAGRIREQFF
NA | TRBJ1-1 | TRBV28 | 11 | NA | TGTGCCAGCAGTTTGGACAGTGAAGCTTTCTTT | CASSLDSEAFF
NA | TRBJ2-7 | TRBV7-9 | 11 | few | TGTGCCAGCAGCTTAACTGGCGAGCAGTACTTC | CASSLTGEQYF
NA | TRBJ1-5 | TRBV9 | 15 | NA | TGTGCCAGCAGCGTAGCGCCAGGGCAGGATCAGCCCCAGCATTTT | CASSVAPGQDQPQHF
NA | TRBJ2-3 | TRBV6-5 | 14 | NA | TGTGCCAGCAGCCCGACATTTCCTACAGATACGCAGTATTTT | CASSPTFPTDTQYF
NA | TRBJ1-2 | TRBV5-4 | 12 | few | TGTGCCAGCAGCTTCCCGGGGTATGGCTACACCTTC | CASSFPGYGYTF
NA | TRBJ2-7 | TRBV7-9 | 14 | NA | TGTGCCAGCAGCTTTGCACTAAGCTCCTACGAGCAGTACTTC | CASSFALSSYEQYF
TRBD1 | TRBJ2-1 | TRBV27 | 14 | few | TGTGCCAGCAGAAGTGGGACAGCTTCGGGTGAGCAGTTCTTC | CASRSGTASGEQFF
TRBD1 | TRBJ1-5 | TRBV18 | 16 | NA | TGTGCCAGCTCACTGGGACAGGGGGCACTAAATCAGCCCCAGCATTTT | CASSLGQGALNQPQHF
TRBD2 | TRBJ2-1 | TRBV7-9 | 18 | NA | TGTGCCAGTTTAGGACTAGCGGGACCCCTTGGGTCCTACAATGAGCAGTTCTTC | CASLGLAGPLGSYNEQFF
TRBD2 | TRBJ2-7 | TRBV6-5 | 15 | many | TGTGCCAGCAGTTACTCGACTAGCGGATCCTACGAGCAGTACTTC | CASSYSTSGSYEQYF
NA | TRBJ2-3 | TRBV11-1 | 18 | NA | TGTGCCAGCAGCTTAAATGCCTTACAGCGGGTCCGAACAGATACGCAGTATTTT | CASSLNALQRVRTDTQYF
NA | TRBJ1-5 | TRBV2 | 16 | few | TGTGCCAGCAGTGCCCGAAGGGGGTCGGGCAATCAGCCCCAGCATTTT | CASSARRGSGNQPQHF
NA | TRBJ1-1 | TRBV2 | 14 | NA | TGTGCCAGCAGTGGCCCAAGGGGGATGGCTGAAGCTTTCTTT | CASSGPRGMAEAFF
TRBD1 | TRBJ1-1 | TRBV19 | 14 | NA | TGTGCCAGTAGTAGGGGACAGGGAAACACTGAAGCTTTCTTT | CASSRGQGNTEAFF
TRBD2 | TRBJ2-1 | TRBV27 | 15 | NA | TGTGCCAGCAGTTTGCTAGCGGGAGCGGCTAATGAGCAGTTCTTC | CASSLLAGAANEQFF
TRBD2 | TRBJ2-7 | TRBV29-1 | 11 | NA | TGCAGCGTTGGGGCTAGCGGGAGATGGTACTTC | CSVGASGRWYF
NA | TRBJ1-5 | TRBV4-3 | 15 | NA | TGCGCCAGCAGCCAGGGCAGGGCGATCAATCAGCCCCAGCATTTT | CASSQGRAINQPQHF
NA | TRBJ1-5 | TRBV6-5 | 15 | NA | TGTGCCAGCCGTCCTACCGGAGGGGACAATCAGCCCCAGCATTTT | CASRPTGGDNQPQHF
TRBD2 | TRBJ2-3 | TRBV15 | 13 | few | TGTGCCACCAGCAGAGGCCCCCAGCGGGAGCCGTATTTT | CATSRGPQREPYF
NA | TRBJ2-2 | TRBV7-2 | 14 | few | TGTGCCAGCAGTCAAGATCTATCAACCGGGGAGCTGTTTTTT | CASSQDLSTGELFF